One TCR beta chain is described in this entry. This clonotype occurred a few times. Its specific antigen is unknown. The sample holds no much larger clone one base away, and base qualities are not on file. Based on the germline V gene (reference sequence), the CDR1 and CDR2 sequences are SEHNR and FQNEAQ. The CDR3 contains 16 residues, cysteine and phenylalanine counted. Only CDR3 DNA is held: 48 bases, read in frame from base 1. Trimming takes 2 bases from V and 1 base from J, and the germline ends sit 14 bases apart. Stable Graves' hyperthyroidism was defined as no progression to ophthalmopathy during 18 months of follow-up. The hyperthyroidism patients were between 18 and 65 years old and newly diagnosed, with a disease duration of less than 2 months. Patients with uncontrolled infections, other autoimmune diseases, pregnancy or lactation were excluded. Clinical symptoms, serum thyroxine and TRAb, thyroid ultrasound, and orbital computed tomography formed the basis for the diagnoses. PBMCs were separated from roughly 10 ml of fresh peripheral blood using Ficoll-Paque density gradient centrifugation. Trizol reagent was used to extract total RNA, and RNA quality was then checked on an Agilent 2100 Bioanalyzer.

The record originates from a study of T cells in Graves' hyperthyroidism and ophthalmopathy (dated by TCRdb to 2018 to 2020). In the study overall: Peripheral blood was collected at initial diagnosis, before any treatment. After sampling, hyperthyroidism patients received methimazole starting at 30 mg daily, and ophthalmopathy patients received high-dose intravenous methylprednisolone. In several Graves' hyperthyroidism patients, the study also compared T-cell repertoires from thyroid tissue with T-cell repertoires from blood. An independent validation cohort of fewer than 20 hyperthyroidism patients and approximately 17 patients who later progressed to ophthalmopathy tested prospective prediction of ophthalmopathy. To identify distinguishing TCR V-J signatures, a discovery cohort of about 100 patients was used, comprising 43 with Graves' ophthalmopathy and around 57 with stable Graves' hyperthyroidism. According to the paper, TCR Vbeta CDR3 sequencing was carried out on around 140 peripheral blood samples, which came from under 50 ophthalmopathy, about 75 hyperthyroidism and about 17 progressor patients. The 100 discovery patients were randomly split 7:3 into training and test sets. The paper as a whole reports these results and caveats: Sample size was not statistically predetermined, and investigators were not blinded to group allocation. In cross-validation, a model built on a 13 V-J signature told ophthalmopathy apart from stable hyperthyroidism with just under 90% sensitivity and about 81% specificity, and in testing the same model reached 80%/75%. In validation, the model predicted progression to ophthalmopathy a median of roughly 6.2 months before onset, with about 67% sensitivity and roughly 73% specificity. Most expanded thyroid clonotypes (frequency above 0.001) were also found in blood, which suggests that blood repertoires may mirror thyroid immune responses.

The TCR beta CDR3 regions were amplified from the RNA transcripts. For the first round of RT-PCR on the TCR CDR3, the HTBI primer set was used together with the Qiagen OneStep RT-PCR kit. A second multiplex PCR round built the libraries, followed by size selection and purification. Libraries were sequenced paired-end with 100 bp reads on an Illumina HiSeq2000. In the authors' own workflow: SOAPnuke was used to process the raw data, removing reads that contained adapters or uncalled bases, had a mean Phred below 15, or lacked an exact match to the constant primer or identifier. High-quality paired reads were merged using COPE v1.2.5, and each unique nucleotide sequence was defined as a clonotype. Clonotypes were aligned to IMGT TRBV, TRBD and TRBJ reference segments using MiTCR v1.1. The analysis was restricted to V-J combinations with a frequency above 0.0001, which together covered 99% to 99.2% of the repertoires. A TCS score was defined as the ratio of F50 (clonal expansion) to E x V (chaos), with BLOSUM62-based TCRdist applied between CDR3 peptides within each V-J. Welch's t-statistics and random forest reduced some 510 V-J features to about 13, which were used in a naive Bayes classifier (R e1071). Thyroid-blood repertoire similarity was quantified with the Morisita-Horn index. The public reads were quality trimmed at Q25 with fastp and then assembled into clones with MiXCR by TCRdb, keeping productive beta chains. Each entry merges the rows of one CDR3 protein and shows their most common DNA and genes. The V and J calls reflect TCRdb's pipeline rather than the authors' work. For this sample there are some 800,000 distinct CDR3 sequences; roughly 37% appear just once. The top ten clonotypes cover 7.5% to 9.5% of the sample.

The TCR was taken from a man between 18 and 29 years old with Graves' hyperthyroidism. Rearrangement joined TRBV7-9 to TRBJ1-1, with no confident D gene call. Material for sequencing was blood. The sequence in DNA is TGTGCCAGCAGCTTATGGTCTATCCCCCGGAACACTGAAGCTTTCTTT. It translates to CASSLWSIPRNTEAFF.